In this sample, the clone carrying this T cell receptor beta chain turned up many times. A single record per CDR3 protein comes from TCRdb applying MiXCR to the RT-PCR reads. The sample records more than 600,000 distinct CDR3 sequences, 12% to 15% being singletons. Source material: memory CD4+ T cells from blood. The TCR comes from a female donor in good health, serving as a healthy control.

CDR3 nucleotides: TGTGCCAGCAGTGAAGGCCCAGGGACGTACGAGCAGTACTTC. This codes for CASSEGPGTYEQYF. This sequence joins TRBV6-1 and TRBJ2-7, with D perhaps TRBD1 or TRBD2 (5 bases each). CDR1 and CDR2 (germline): MNHNS, SASEGT. CDR3 length equals 14 residues. V lost 1 base to trimming and J lost 4 bases, with 11 bases between them.